Described below is a single T cell receptor (beta chain) sequence and its context. This sample was included in a study of OX40 agonist ivuxolimab in advanced cancers. The ends were cut back, 1 base at V and 2 bases at J, with 12 bases in the middle. CDR3 length: 16 amino acids. Germline-derived CDR1 and CDR2 are LGHNA and YSLEER. Sequencing was performed with immunoSEQ multiplex PCR; in TCRdb, only in-frame clones are kept and a portion is missing. The sample has around 140,000 clones, 90% seen once; the top ten hold 0.95% to 1.4%. This clonotype was sampled from an adult with an advanced solid tumor such as melanoma, head and neck, liver or kidney cancer. The rearrangement links TRBV4-3 to TRBJ1-3; D might be TRBD1 (5 bases). The source was CD4+ or CD8+ T cells sorted from blood, collected in a trial of the OX40 agonist ivuxolimab. In nucleotides, the CDR3 is TGCGCCAGCAGCCAAGTGAAGGGGAAGACTGGAAACACCATATATTTT. Amino acid sequence: CASSQVKGKTGNTIYF.